This TCR beta chain was captured in a study of shared clonotypes between healthy human individuals. Findings of the study overall: The authors sampled blood alone, and tissue repertoires likely differ.

The assay was immunoSEQ multiplex PCR, and TCRdb's table has in-frame clones only and misses some. The sample yields 2 million to 2.5 million clones, approximately 94% seen once. Trimming left V 6 bases short and J 5 bases short, with 21 bases between. This CDR3 has 16 residues. Germline V gene lookup returns CDR1 SGHTA and CDR2 FQGNSA. Regarding this clone: Its antigen is undetermined.

This receptor was taken from a man between 18 and 35 years old in good health. Sequenced: naive CD4+ T cells sorted from blood. Described subset: CD45RA+ positively selected. The chain combines TRBV7-2 with TRBJ2-3; D might be TRBD2 (6 bases). This CDR3 is CASSSVGAGKQDTQYF. For the CDR3, the DNA is TGTGCCAGCAGTTCCGTTGGGGCGGGAAAACAAGATACGCAGTATTTT.